Below, one T cell receptor (beta chain) is given with its context. This specimen belongs to a study of blood T cell repertoires in COVID-19. This CDR3 is 17 amino acids long. The data were produced by immunoSEQ multiplex PCR, yet TCRdb's version contains in-frame clones alone and is incomplete. This sample yields under 200,000 clones, of which under 85% are seen a single time; approximately 9.8% belongs to the top ten. This TCR derives from a woman of 80 years or more with acute or convalescent COVID-19. Sample: peripheral blood. J is TRBJ1-1 and V is TRBV12-2. TRBV12-2 has pseudogene status. CDR3 amino acids: CARRAGGQKGLNTEAFF. The DNA for the CDR3 is TGTGCAAGACGCGCGGGGGGTCAGAAGGGCCTTAACACTGAAGCTTTCTTT.